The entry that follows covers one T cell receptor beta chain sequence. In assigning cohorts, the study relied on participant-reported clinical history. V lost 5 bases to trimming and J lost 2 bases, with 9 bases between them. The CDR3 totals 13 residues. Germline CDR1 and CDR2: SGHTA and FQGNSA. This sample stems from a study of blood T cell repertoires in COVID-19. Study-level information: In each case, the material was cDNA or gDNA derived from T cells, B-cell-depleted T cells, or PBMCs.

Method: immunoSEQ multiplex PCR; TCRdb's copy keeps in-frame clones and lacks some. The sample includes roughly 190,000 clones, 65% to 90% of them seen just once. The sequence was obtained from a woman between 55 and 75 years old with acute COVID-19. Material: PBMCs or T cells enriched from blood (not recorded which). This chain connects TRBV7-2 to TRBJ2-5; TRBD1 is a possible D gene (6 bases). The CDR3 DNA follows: TGTGCCAGCAGCCTTGGACAGCAAGAGACCCAGTACTTC. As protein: CASSLGQQETQYF.